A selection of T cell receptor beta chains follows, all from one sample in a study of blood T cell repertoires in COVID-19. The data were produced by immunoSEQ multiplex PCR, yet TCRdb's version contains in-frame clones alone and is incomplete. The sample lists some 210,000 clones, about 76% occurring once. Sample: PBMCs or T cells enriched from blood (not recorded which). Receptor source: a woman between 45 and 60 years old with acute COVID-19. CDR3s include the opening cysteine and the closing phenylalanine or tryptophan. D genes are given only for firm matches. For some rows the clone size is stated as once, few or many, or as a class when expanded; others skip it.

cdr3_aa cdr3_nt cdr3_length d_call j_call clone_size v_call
CASSHSQGRNTQYF TGTGCCAGCAGCCATAGCCAGGGTAGGAATACGCAGTATTTT 14 NA TRBJ2-3 NA TRBV11-3
CASSLSGGDAFSTDTQYF TGTGCCAGCAGCCTTAGCGGGGGGGATGCCTTCAGCACAGATACGCAGTATTTT 18 TRBD2 TRBJ2-3 NA TRBV9
CASSSPRTGGYEQYF TGTGCCAGCAGCTCCCCTAGGACAGGGGGCTACGAGCAGTACTTC 15 TRBD1 TRBJ2-7 NA TRBV7-9
CSAREGQASNF TGCAGTGCTAGAGAGGGCCAGGCATCTAACTTC 11 NA TRBJ2-7 NA TRBV20-1
CAWSVTGHYEQYF TGTGCCTGGAGTGTGACAGGCCACTACGAGCAGTACTTC 13 NA TRBJ2-7 few TRBV30
CASSLDRPNTGELFF TGTGCCAGCAGCCTTGACAGACCGAACACCGGGGAGCTGTTTTTT 15 NA TRBJ2-2 NA TRBV5-4
CASGATFISYEQYF TGTGCCAGCGGGGCAACTTTTATCTCCTACGAGCAGTACTTC 14 NA TRBJ2-7 NA TRBV2
CASKSEGPSLRGYTF TGTGCCAGTAAATCGGAGGGGCCCTCCCTTCGAGGCTACACCTTC 15 NA TRBJ1-2 NA TRBV19
CASSPTISGANVLTF TGTGCCAGCTCACCTACTATCTCTGGGGCCAACGTCCTGACTTTC 15 NA TRBJ2-6 NA TRBV18
CASSQDPEQFHSYEQYF TGTGCCAGCAGCCAAGATCCGGAACAGTTTCACTCCTACGAGCAGTACTTC 17 NA TRBJ2-7 NA TRBV3-1/TRBV3-2
CASSLTSSYNEQFF TGTGCCAGCAGCCTTACTAGCTCCTACAATGAGCAGTTCTTC 14 NA TRBJ2-1 NA TRBV5-8
CASSLRTGGARTEAFF TGTGCCAGCAGCTTAAGGACAGGGGGCGCGAGGACTGAAGCTTTCTTT 16 TRBD1 TRBJ1-1 NA TRBV7-2
CASSVDSNYGYTF TGTGCCAGCAGCGTAGACAGTAACTATGGCTACACCTTC 13 NA TRBJ1-2 NA TRBV9
CASSPGRVDEKLFF TGTGCCAGCTCACCAGGCAGGGTAGATGAAAAACTGTTTTTT 14 NA TRBJ1-4 few TRBV18
CASSEARVSRARRNTIYF TGTGCCAGCAGTGAAGCGCGCGTTAGCAGGGCCCGGAGAAACACCATATATTTT 18 NA TRBJ1-3 few TRBV6-1
CASSHGLAGDEQYF TGTGCCAGCAGTCATGGACTAGCGGGGGACGAGCAGTACTTC 14 TRBD2 TRBJ2-7 NA TRBV6-5
CASSLLDSGLYNEQFF TGTGCCAGCAGCTTATTAGATAGCGGATTATACAATGAGCAGTTCTTC 16 NA TRBJ2-1 NA TRBV7-8
CASTMASYSNQPQHF TGTGCCAGTACCATGGCAAGTTATAGCAATCAGCCCCAGCATTTT 15 NA TRBJ1-5 NA TRBV19
CASSFRDNQETQYF TGTGCCAGCAGTTTCCGGGACAACCAAGAGACCCAGTACTTC 14 NA TRBJ2-5 NA TRBV27
CSVEVSGGWQYF TGCAGCGTTGAAGTGTCGGGGGGCTGGCAGTACTTC 12 NA TRBJ2-7 NA TRBV29-1
CASRLAGAYEQYF TGTGCCAGCCGCCTAGCGGGGGCCTACGAGCAGTACTTC 13 TRBD2 TRBJ2-7 NA TRBV6-5
CASSFSHRSNEKLFF TGTGCCAGCAGCTTCTCTCACAGGTCTAATGAAAAACTGTTTTTT 15 NA TRBJ1-4 NA TRBV7-9
CASSSIVAGQNYGYTF TGTGCCAGCAGTTCAATCGTGGCAGGCCAGAACTATGGCTACACCTTC 16 NA TRBJ1-2 NA TRBV27
CSAVRGGTYSYEQYF TGCAGCGCCGTCCGCGGAGGTACTTACTCCTACGAGCAGTACTTC 15 NA TRBJ2-7 NA TRBV29-1
CASSLGGSYGYTF TGTGCCAGCAGTTTGGGGGGGTCCTATGGCTACACCTTC 13 NA TRBJ1-2 NA TRBV28
CASKEGNYGYTF TGTGCCAGCAAGGAGGGTAATTATGGCTACACCTTC 12 NA TRBJ1-2 NA TRBV6-5
CASSQDSGGAGEPFF TGCGCCAGCAGCCAAGATTCAGGGGGCGCCGGGGAACCTTTCTTT 15 TRBD1 TRBJ1-1 NA TRBV4-3
CASSFGQGRVWHEQFF TGTGCCAGCAGCTTCGGGCAGGGCAGGGTCTGGCATGAGCAGTTCTTC 16 NA TRBJ2-1 NA TRBV7-2
CASSSRTGGQHYGYTF TGCGCCAGCAGCTCCCGGACAGGGGGTCAACACTATGGCTACACCTTC 16 TRBD1 TRBJ1-2 NA TRBV5-1
CASSWTSGEYNEQFF TGCGCCAGCAGCTGGACTAGCGGGGAGTACAATGAGCAGTTCTTC 15 TRBD2 TRBJ2-1 NA TRBV5-1
CASSESLAGGYTDTQYF TGTGCCAGCAGTGAATCCCTAGCGGGGGGATACACAGATACGCAGTATTTT 17 TRBD2 TRBJ2-3 NA TRBV6-1
CASSITGQKIEQFF TGTGCCAGCAGCATAACAGGACAGAAAATAGAGCAGTTCTTC 14 NA TRBJ2-1 NA TRBV13
CASSGGLLNEKLFF TGCGCCAGCAGCGGCGGGTTACTTAATGAAAAACTGTTTTTT 14 NA TRBJ1-4 NA TRBV5-1
CASSQADRGRTEAFF TGTGCCAGCAGCCAAGCGGACAGGGGGCGGACTGAAGCTTTCTTT 15 TRBD1 TRBJ1-1 few TRBV3-1/TRBV3-2
CASSPEAVSETQYF TGCGCCAGCAGCCCGGAGGCGGTGTCGGAGACCCAGTACTTC 14 NA TRBJ2-5 few TRBV5-1
CASRPIVSPSTDTQYF TGTGCCAGCAGACCCATAGTGTCCCCCAGCACAGATACGCAGTATTTT 16 NA TRBJ2-3 once TRBV2
CASSPGTTGNTEAFF TGTGCCAGCAGCCCGGGCACTACAGGGAACACTGAAGCTTTCTTT 15 NA TRBJ1-1 NA TRBV5-5
CASGNRGRAGQPQHF TGTGCCAGCGGGAACAGGGGCCGTGCTGGTCAGCCCCAGCATTTT 15 TRBD1 TRBJ1-5 few TRBV2
CASSLGEGRGYNEQFF TGTGCCAGCAGCTTAGGTGAGGGGCGGGGATACAATGAGCAGTTCTTC 16 NA TRBJ2-1 NA TRBV11-3
CASSLAGYNEKLFF TGTGCCAGCAGTCTCGCGGGATATAATGAAAAACTGTTTTTT 14 NA TRBJ1-4 NA TRBV11-2
CASAAGLLSEQFF TGTGCCAGTGCAGCGGGCTTACTATCTGAGCAGTTCTTC 13 NA TRBJ2-1 NA TRBV4-2
CASSEGDRGWDPSTDTQYF TGCGCCAGCAGCGAAGGGGACAGGGGTTGGGATCCTAGCACAGATACGCAGTATTTT 19 TRBD1 TRBJ2-3 few TRBV4-3
CASSRTGSHNSPLHF TGTGCCAGCTCACGGACAGGGTCTCATAATTCACCCCTCCACTTT 15 TRBD1 TRBJ1-6 NA TRBV18
CASSERGSGGAYEQYF TGTGCCAGCAGCGAACGTGGGAGCGGGGGGGCCTACGAGCAGTACTTC 16 TRBD2 TRBJ2-7 NA TRBV7-2
CATSSGFGEAFF TGTGCCACCAGTTCGGGTTTCGGTGAAGCTTTCTTT 12 NA TRBJ1-1 NA TRBV24-1